This T cell receptor (beta chain) was recorded in a study of early T cells in non-severe SARS-CoV-2 infection. TCRdb called the 5' RACE reads again in MiXCR, with one record for every CDR3 protein. The sample yields tens of thousands of distinct CDR3 sequences, approximately 8% seen once. CDR1 and CDR2 from the germline V gene are SEHNR and FQNEAQ (reference sequence). The CDR3 is 16 residues long. The V gene lost 5 bases and the J gene lost 3 bases, with 20 bases spanning the gap. The material sequenced was whole blood, taken at baseline. The rearrangement links TRBV7-9 to TRBJ2-7; no firm D call. The clonotype originates from an adult who was a healthcare worker with PCR-confirmed SARS-CoV-2 infection or an uninfected control (not recorded which). CDR3 sequence reads: CASSARDGLGIYEQYF. CDR3 sequence (DNA): TGTGCCAGCAGCGCCCGAGACGGGTTAGGGATCTACGAGCAGTACTTC.